At least ten counts were recorded for the clone carrying this TCR beta chain. Its antigen is as yet unknown. Amplification targeted the TCR beta CDR3 regions, with RNA transcripts as the source material. First-round RT-PCR employed HTBI primers, with a second-round multiplex PCR after it. TCRdb reprocessed the multiplex PCR reads with MiXCR, giving one entry per CDR3 protein. Of 500,000 to 800,000 distinct CDR3 sequences in the sample, over 40% were seen once. This sample was included in a study of Graves' ophthalmopathy and Graves' hyperthyroidism. Study overall: Pretreatment peripheral blood was obtained at initial diagnosis. Regarding the study as a whole: Predictions made by the model for ophthalmopathy progression reached 70.59% sensitivity and roughly 75% specificity.

V was pared by 1 base and J by 0 bases, with 4 bases between. The CDR3 is made up of 13 amino acids. CDR1 LNHNV and CDR2 YYDKDF come from the germline V gene (reference sequence). Moderate-to-severe activity, CAS at least 3, NOSPECS at least 4 and duration under 3 months characterized donors with ophthalmopathy. Pregnancy or lactation, uncontrolled infections and other autoimmune diseases were grounds for excluding patients. The receptor was isolated from an adult man with Graves' ophthalmopathy. This chain joins TRBV15 and TRBJ2-7; D not resolved. The sequencing input was peripheral blood. The CDR3 region has the DNA TGTGCCACCAGCAGAGGTAACTCCTACGAGCAGTACTTC. It codes for CATSRGNSYEQYF.